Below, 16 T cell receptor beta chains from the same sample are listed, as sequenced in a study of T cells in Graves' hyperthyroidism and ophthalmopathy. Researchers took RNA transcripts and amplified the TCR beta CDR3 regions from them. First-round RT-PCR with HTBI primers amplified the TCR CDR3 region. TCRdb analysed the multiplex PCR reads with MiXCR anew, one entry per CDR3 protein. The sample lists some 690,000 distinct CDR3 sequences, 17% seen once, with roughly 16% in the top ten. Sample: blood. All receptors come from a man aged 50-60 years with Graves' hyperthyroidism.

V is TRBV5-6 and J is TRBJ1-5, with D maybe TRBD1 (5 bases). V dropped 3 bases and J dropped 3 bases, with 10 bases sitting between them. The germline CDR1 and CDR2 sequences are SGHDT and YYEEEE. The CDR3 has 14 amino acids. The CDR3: CASSSGTYNQPQHF. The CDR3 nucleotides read TGTGCCAGCAGCTCGGGGACTTACAATCAGCCCCAGCATTTT.

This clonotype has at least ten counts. The CDR3 bases are TGTGCCAGCAGCCCGACGGGGGGGCCCGGGGAGCTGTTTTTT. It is translated as CASSPTGGPGELFF. J is TRBJ2-2 and V is TRBV3-1; 8 bases map to TRBD2. V shed 4 bases and J 6 bases; nucleotides not matched to a gene: 4. CDR1 and CDR2 (germline): LGHDT, YNNKEL (reference sequence). The CDR3 runs 14 residues.

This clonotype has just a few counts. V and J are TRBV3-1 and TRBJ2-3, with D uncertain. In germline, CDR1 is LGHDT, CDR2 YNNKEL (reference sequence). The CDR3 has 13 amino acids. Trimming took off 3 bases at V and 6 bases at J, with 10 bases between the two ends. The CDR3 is CASSQVTPDTQYF. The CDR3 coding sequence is TGTGCCAGCAGCCAGGTTACCCCCGATACGCAGTATTTT.

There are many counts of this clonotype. CDR3 sequence (DNA): TGTGCCAGCAGTTTCGAGGGGGAGTCCTACAATGAGCAGTTCTTC. This translates into CASSFEGESYNEQFF. The genes are TRBV27 and TRBJ2-1; D possibly corresponds to TRBD1 (6 bases). The CDR3 covers 15 residues. The V gene lost 3 bases and the J gene lost 1 base, with 10 bases spanning the gap. CDR1 is MNHEY, CDR2 SMNVEV, per germline (reference sequence).

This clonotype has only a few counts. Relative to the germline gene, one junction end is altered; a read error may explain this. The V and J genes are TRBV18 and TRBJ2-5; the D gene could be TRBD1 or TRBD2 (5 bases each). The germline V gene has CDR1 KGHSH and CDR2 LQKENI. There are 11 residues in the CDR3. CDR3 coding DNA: TGTGCCAGCTCACCGGGGGAGACCCAGCACTTC. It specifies CASSPGETQHF.

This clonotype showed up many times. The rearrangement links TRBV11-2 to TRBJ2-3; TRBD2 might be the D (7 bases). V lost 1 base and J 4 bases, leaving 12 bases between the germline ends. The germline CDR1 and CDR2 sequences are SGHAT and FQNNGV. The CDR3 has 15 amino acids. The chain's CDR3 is CASSLGGGEADTQYF. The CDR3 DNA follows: TGTGCCAGCAGCTTAGGGGGGGGCGAAGCAGATACGCAGTATTTT.

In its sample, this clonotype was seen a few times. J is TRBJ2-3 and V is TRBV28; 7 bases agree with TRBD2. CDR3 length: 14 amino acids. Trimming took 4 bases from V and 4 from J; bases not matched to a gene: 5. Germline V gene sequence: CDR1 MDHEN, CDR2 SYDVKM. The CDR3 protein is CASSSGGVADTQYF. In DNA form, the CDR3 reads TGTGCCAGCAGTTCGGGAGGTGTAGCAGATACGCAGTATTTT.

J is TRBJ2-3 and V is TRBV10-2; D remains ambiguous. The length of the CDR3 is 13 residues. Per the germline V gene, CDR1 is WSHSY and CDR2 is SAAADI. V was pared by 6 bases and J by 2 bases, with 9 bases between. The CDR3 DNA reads TGCGCCAGCAGGAGACCCTCCACAGATACGCAGTATTTT. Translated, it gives CASRRPSTDTQYF.

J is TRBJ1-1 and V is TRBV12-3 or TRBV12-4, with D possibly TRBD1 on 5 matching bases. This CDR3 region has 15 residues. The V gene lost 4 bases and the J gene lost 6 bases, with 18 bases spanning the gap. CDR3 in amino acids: CASSSVSRVSAEAFF. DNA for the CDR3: TGTGCCAGCAGTTCAGTTAGCAGGGTATCGGCTGAAGCTTTCTTT.

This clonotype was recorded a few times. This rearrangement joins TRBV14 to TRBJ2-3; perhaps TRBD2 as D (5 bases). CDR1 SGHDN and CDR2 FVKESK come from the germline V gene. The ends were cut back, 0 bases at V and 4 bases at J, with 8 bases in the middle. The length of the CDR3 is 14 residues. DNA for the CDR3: TGTGCCAGCAGCCAAGAATGGAGGTCAGATACGCAGTATTTT. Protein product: CASSQEWRSDTQYF. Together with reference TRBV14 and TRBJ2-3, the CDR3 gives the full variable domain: EAGVTQFPSHSVIEKGQTVTLRCDPISGHDNLYWYRRVMGKEIKFLLHFVKESKQDESGMPNNRFLAERTGGTYSTLKVQPAELEDSGVYFCASSQEWRSDTQYFGPGTRLTVL.

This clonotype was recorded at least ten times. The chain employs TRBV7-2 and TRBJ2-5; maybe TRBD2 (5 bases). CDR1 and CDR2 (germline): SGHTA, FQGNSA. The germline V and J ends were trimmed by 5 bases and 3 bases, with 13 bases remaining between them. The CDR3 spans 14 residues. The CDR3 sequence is CASSRWSGKETQYF. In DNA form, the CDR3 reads TGTGCCAGCAGCCGATGGTCGGGGAAAGAGACCCAGTACTTC.

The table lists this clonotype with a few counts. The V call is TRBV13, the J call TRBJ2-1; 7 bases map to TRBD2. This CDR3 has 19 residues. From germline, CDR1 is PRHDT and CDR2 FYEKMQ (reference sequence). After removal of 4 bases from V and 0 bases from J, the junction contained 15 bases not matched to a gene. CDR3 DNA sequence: TGTGCCAGCAGCTCATCATTTAGCGGGCCCCTTACCTCCTACAATGAGCAGTTCTTC. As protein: CASSSSFSGPLTSYNEQFF.

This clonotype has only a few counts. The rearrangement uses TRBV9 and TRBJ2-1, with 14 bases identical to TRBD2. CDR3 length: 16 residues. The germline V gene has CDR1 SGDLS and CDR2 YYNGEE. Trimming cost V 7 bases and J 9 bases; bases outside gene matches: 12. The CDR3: CASGTSGSNVVFEQFF. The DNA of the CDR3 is TGTGCCAGCGGGACTAGCGGGAGCAATGTAGTCTTTGAGCAGTTCTTC.

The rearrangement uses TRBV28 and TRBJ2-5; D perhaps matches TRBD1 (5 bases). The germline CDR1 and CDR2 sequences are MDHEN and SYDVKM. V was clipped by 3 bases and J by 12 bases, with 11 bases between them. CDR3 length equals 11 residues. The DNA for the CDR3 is TGTGCCAGCAGTTTCAGACAGATGGAGTACTTC. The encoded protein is CASSFRQMEYF.

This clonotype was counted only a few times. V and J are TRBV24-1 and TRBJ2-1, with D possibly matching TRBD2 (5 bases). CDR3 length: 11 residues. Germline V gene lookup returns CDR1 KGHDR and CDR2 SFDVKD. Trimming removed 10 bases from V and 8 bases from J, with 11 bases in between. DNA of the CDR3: TGTGCCACGGGCCTGAGGGATGAGCAGTTCTTC. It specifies CATGLRDEQFF.

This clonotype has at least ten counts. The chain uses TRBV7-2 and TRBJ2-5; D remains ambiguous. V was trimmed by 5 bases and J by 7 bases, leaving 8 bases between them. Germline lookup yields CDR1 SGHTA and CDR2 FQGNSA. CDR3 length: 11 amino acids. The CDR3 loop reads CASSPRRTQYF. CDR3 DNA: TGTGCCAGCAGCCCAAGGCGGACCCAGTACTTC.